This T cell receptor beta chain was recovered during a study of CD8 T cells in Susac syndrome. It was with random hexamers that roughly 0.5 to 1 ug RNA was reverse transcribed. TCRdb reprocessed the immunoSEQ multiplex PCR reads via MiXCR and lists one record per CDR3 protein. The sample lists around 190,000 distinct CDR3 sequences, roughly 95% seen once, with 0.15% to 0.2% in the top ten. Bulk CD8+ and CD4+ cells came from magnetic negative isolation; CD8+ TEMRA by FACS. The sample holds one count of this clonotype. Germline V gene lookup returns CDR1 KGHSH and CDR2 LQKENI. The V end lost 2 bases, the J end lost 7 bases, and 9 bases lay between the germline ends. The CDR3 is 14 amino acids.

The sequencing sample was made of CD8+ T cells from PBMCs. The clonotype comes from a human donor with multiple sclerosis. The genes are TRBV18 and TRBJ1-6; the D is unclear. CDR3 amino acids: CASSPFPGNSPLHF. CDR3 nucleotide sequence: TGTGCCAGCTCACCATTTCCTGGGAATTCACCCCTCCACTTT. The whole variable domain, remainder taken from reference TRBV18 and TRBJ1-6, is NAGVMQNPRHLVRRRGQEARLRCSPMKGHSHVYWYRQLPEEGLKFMVYLQKENIIDESGMPKERFSAEFPKEGPSILRIQQVVRGDSAAYFCASSPFPGNSPLHFGNGTRLTVT.